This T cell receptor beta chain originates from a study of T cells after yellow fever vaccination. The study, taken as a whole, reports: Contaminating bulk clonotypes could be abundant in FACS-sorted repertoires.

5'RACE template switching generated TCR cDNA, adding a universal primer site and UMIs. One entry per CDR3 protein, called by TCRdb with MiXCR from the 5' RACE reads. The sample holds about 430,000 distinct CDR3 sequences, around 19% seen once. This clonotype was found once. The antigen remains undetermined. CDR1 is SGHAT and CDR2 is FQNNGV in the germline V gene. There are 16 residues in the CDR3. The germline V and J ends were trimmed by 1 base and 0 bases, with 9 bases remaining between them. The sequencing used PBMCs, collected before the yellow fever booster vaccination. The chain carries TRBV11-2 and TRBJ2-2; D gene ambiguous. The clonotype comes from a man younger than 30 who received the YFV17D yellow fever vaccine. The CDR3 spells CASSLVRNANTGELFF. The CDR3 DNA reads TGTGCCAGCAGCTTAGTGAGGAACGCGAACACCGGGGAGCTGTTTTTT.